This T cell receptor beta chain comes out of a study of T cells in Graves' hyperthyroidism and ophthalmopathy. The source material, RNA transcripts, was used to amplify TCR beta CDR3 regions. TCR CDR3 regions were first amplified by RT-PCR with HTBI primers. TCRdb re-analysed the multiplex PCR reads in MiXCR, keeping a single row per CDR3 protein. The sample has around 720,000 distinct CDR3 sequences, about a third seen once. The CDR3 is made up of 13 amino acids. The ends were cut back, 7 bases at V and 5 bases at J, with 14 bases in the middle. The V gene's germline CDR1 is ENHRY and CDR2 SYGVKD. The sample was blood. The clonotype was recovered from a woman aged 40 to 55 with Graves' hyperthyroidism. The V and J genes are TRBV10-3 and TRBJ1-2; no reliable D call. The CDR3 region has the DNA TGTGCCATCACCTCGGGCGGGGTTTATGGCTACACCTTC. Amino acids: CAITSGGVYGYTF.